This record looks at one T cell receptor beta chain sequence and its context. Its antigen is unidentified. CDR3 length: 14 amino acids. CDR1 is GTSNPN and CDR2 is SVGIG in the germline V gene (reference sequence). Trimming cost V 8 bases and J 4 bases; bases outside gene matches: 13. This record comes from a study of T cell responses to AZD1222 COVID-19 vaccine. Notes on the study in general: Distributed over spike, vaccine-associated CD4 TCRs predominated at 160-218 and 743-854. Mostly white British, mostly female donors; authors suggested clonal diversity may be underestimated.

Profiled with immunoSEQ multiplex PCR; TCRdb holds only in-frame clones, not every one. Here the sample spans 140,000 or so clones, approximately 91% being singletons. The chain carries TRBV30 and TRBJ1-2, with TRBD1 identical over 7 bases. Sequencing used peripheral blood, obtained on day 0 of AZD1222 vaccination. This receptor was obtained from an adult in good health. This CDR3 reads CAIEVTGTSYGYTF. CDR3 sequence (DNA): TGTGCCATCGAAGTGACAGGGACGTCCTATGGCTACACCTTC.